Detailed here is one TCR beta chain. The data belong to a study of shared T cell receptors in the human thymus. V shed 4 bases and J shed 3 bases, with 22 bases lying between them. The CDR3 is 17 amino acids. Germline V gives CDR1 MDHEN, CDR2 SYDVKM. Sequencing used immunoSEQ multiplex PCR; TCRdb keeps in-frame clones, though not all of them. The table shows about 710,000 clones, with roughly 86% occurring only once. Separately, the same data were catalogued under a study of human thymus T cells. That source adds: From resections taken during corrective heart surgery, the thymus tissue was obtained. Thymic and blood repertoires appeared to carry a bias in their V and J gene usage. Highly overlapping thymic repertoires among unrelated individuals were reported in related research.

The chain joins TRBV28 to TRBJ2-7, with a possible D match to TRBD2 (6 bases). Sequenced material: thymocytes. The receptor was derived from a boy under two years old with a congenital heart defect. The CDR3 is CASSSPPGTPPNYEQYF. CDR3 DNA sequence: TGTGCCAGCAGTTCGCCGCCCGGGACTCCACCTAACTACGAGCAGTACTTC.